The rows below give T cell receptor delta chains drawn from one sample of a study of Vδ1+ human thymocytes. TCRdb re-called the multiplex PCR reads via CATT. The table lists under 25,000 delta-chain clones, approximately 32% of them singletons, with around 1.5% in the top ten. Material for sequencing was Vdelta1+ gamma-delta thymocytes from the thymus. The receptor source for this set is a boy younger than two who had congenital heart surgery. The CDR3 runs from the conserved cysteine through the conserved F or W. The D gene is left open where the match is weak. The size entry is marked missing in some rows and otherwise reads once, few, many or a size class.

j_gene | abundance | d_gene | len | v_gene | CDR3nt | CDR3aa
TRDJ1 | . | . | 17 | TRDV1 | TGTGCTCTTGGGGACCCCTTACACCACGCCTACACCGATAAACTCATCTTT | CALGDPLHHAYTDKLIF
TRDJ1 | . | TRDD3 | 24 | TRDV2 | TGTGCCTGTGCCCCCTTCCAAGTGGAGTACTGGGGGATACCCCACCCTCTGTACACCGATAAACTCATCTTT | CACAPFQVEYWGIPHPLYTDKLIF
TRDJ1 | . | TRDD3 | 19 | TRDV1 | TGTGCTCTTGGGTACCGATACGTTGGGGGATACACGTACACCGATAAACTTATCTTT | CALGYRYVGGYTYTDKLIF
TRDJ1 | few | . | 13 | TRDV1 | TGTGCTCTTGGGGAACCAAACACCGATAAACTCATCTTT | CALGEPNTDKLIF
TRDJ1 | . | TRDD2 | 22 | TRDV1 | TGTGCTCTTGGGGAAGGACCCCCCCCTTCCTACCGTTGGGGTCCCATTCCTTGTAAACTCATCTTT | CALGEGPPPSYRWGPIPCKLIF
TRDJ1 | once | . | 23 | TRDV1 | TGTGCTCTTGGGGAATCTACCCTACGCCCCTCTTTGGGGGTTAAGGCTCAGGTGGATAAACTCATCTTT | CALGESTLRPSLGVKAQVDKLIF
TRDJ1 | . | TRDD3 | 22 | TRDV1 | TGTGCTCTTGGGGAACTAGGTTGCCCTACGGTGGGGGATACGGGCACCACCGATAAACTCATCTTT | CALGELGCPTVGDTGTTDKLIF
TRDJ1 | . | TRDD3 | 21 | TRDV1 | TGTGCTCTTGGGGAAAGCCCCTTGCCCTTCCCTTACTGGGGGGGGACCGATAAACTCATCTTT | CALGESPLPFPYWGGTDKLIF
TRDJ1 | few | . | 22 | TRDV1 | TGTGCTCTTGGGGAACTGTATAGGCATGGGCAGATACAAAGGTGGTCTAACGATAAACTCATCTTT | CALGELYRHGQIQRWSNDKLIF
TRDJ1 | . | TRDD3 | 18 | TRDV1 | TGTGCTCTCCAAGCCCCCCTCCTTCCGCCACTGGGGGATACAAGGCTCATCTTT | CALQAPLLPPLGDTRLIF
TRDJ1 | . | . | 15 | TRDV1 | TGTGCTCTTGGGGAAGGGAATTGGGGGTTTGGTAAACTCATCTTT | CALGEGNWGFGKLIF
TRDJ1 | . | . | 15 | TRDV1 | TGTGCTCTTGGGGAACAGGCCGAGTGGACCGATAAACTCATCTTT | CALGEQAEWTDKLIF
TRDJ1 | few | TRDD3 | 21 | TRDV1 | TGTGCTCTTGGGGACGCGGGGGGACTAGGGGATACGCGGAGTAGCACCGATAAACTCATCTTT | CALGDAGGLGDTRSSTDKLIF
TRDJ1 | medium-sized | TRDD3 | 20 | TRDV1 | TGTGCTCTTGGGGAACCCTGCCTCCCCTACTGGGGCAGGCACACCGATAAACTCATCTTT | CALGEPCLPYWGRHTDKLIF
TRDJ1 | few | TRDD3 | 17 | TRDV1 | TGTGCCCTTGACCCCTTCCCTACGGTCTGGGGGAGCGATAAACTCATCTTT | CALDPFPTVWGSDKLIF
TRDJ1 | . | . | 19 | TRDV1 | TGTGCTCTTGGGGAACCGCCTACCCCTACTGGGAGTTTGACCGATAAACTCATCTTT | CALGEPPTPTGSLTDKLIF
TRDJ1 | . | TRDD3 | 23 | TRDV1 | TGTGCTCTTGGACTAGACGCCGTTCTTCCTTCGTCTGGGGGATATGGAGGTGGGAATAAACTCATCTTT | CALGLDAVLPSSGGYGGGNKLIF